The entry that follows covers one T cell receptor (beta chain) sequence. Its antigen is unknown. The input lacks base qualities; no much larger clone sits a single base away. According to the germline V gene, CDR1 reads SNHLY and CDR2 reads FYNNEI. The CDR3, cysteine through phenylalanine, is 13 amino acids long. Only the CDR3 region is kept as DNA, spanning 39 bases read in frame from base 1. V gives up 4 bases and J gives up 10 bases, and the segment between their germline ends measures 13 bases. Using the deep immunoSEQ assay, multiplex PCR amplified TCR CDR3 regions from genomic DNA. Genomic DNA extracted from each cell subset was distributed evenly over all wells of several immunoSEQ 96-well plates, and each plate served as one replicate. For sorted subsets, 150 to 200 ng genomic DNA, equal to about 30,000 T cell genomes, was loaded into each replicate PCR. Purified libraries were measured with a Qubit 3.0 fluorometer, size-checked on a Bioanalyzer 2100, and measured again with the KAPA Library Quantification kit. A separate single-read 150-cycle Illumina NextSeq 550 flow cell was used to sequence each immunoSEQ 96-well plate. On the study's bioinformatics: Because the immunoSEQ output included only junctional sequences and no quality scores, the filtering could not be the same as the filtering used for full-length reads. To assign V/J genes and CDR3, sequences were annotated using PyIR, a Python wrapper for IgBLAST v1.9, with IMGT germline references. Reads were removed for weak V/J assignments (E-value above 1e-6), missing CDR3, stop codons, out-of-frame junctions, or ambiguous translated residues. V3J clonotypes were defined as sequences sharing the same inferred V gene, J gene, and CDR3 amino acid sequence. To compute the percentage overlap between repertoires, the number of shared unique clonotypes was divided by the size of the smaller repertoire. Repertoire richness was assessed with RTK rarefaction, the Chao1 estimator, and Recon v2.1 estimates of unobserved clonotypes. For all TCRbeta clonotypes obtained by the gDNA method from a few donors, generation probabilities were computed with OLGA. As stored in TCRdb, this immuneACCESS dataset retains in-frame rearrangements with V and J assigned. A fraction of the clones does not appear; measured against another copy, unresolved V genes explain less than half of the discrepancy, and the remainder lacks a known reason. Clone size and the V and J calls come from that table; the DNA yielded D and trimming. Within this sample are about 380,000 clones, with roughly 96% of them counted one time only. Around 0.32% of the sample lies in the top ten.

This sample was included in a study of shared clonotypes between healthy human individuals (dated by TCRdb to the early 2020s). Concerning the study at large: Two women and a few men aged 18 to 49 years were included in the cohort. For each donor, CD4 naive and CD4 memory were each run on three plates, CD8 naive on two plates, and CD8 memory on one plate. To estimate repertoire size and how much clonotypes are shared between individuals, the study performed deep sequencing of blood TCR repertoires from five healthy adults. Different laboratories and diverse techniques were used to prepare libraries and sequence TCR repertoires, to increase sequencing depth and limit assay-specific biases. Leukapheresis yielded between about 0.9 and 9.5 billion PBMCs per donor.

What the study reported, not specific to this receptor: Because the study included only a small number of donors, the genetic and exposure-history diversity represented was limited. Estimated clonotype richness was generally larger for naive than for memory subsets. Across several donors, about 5.2% of naive CD4, approximately 3.6% of naive CD8, about 2.3% of memory CD4, and under 0.45% of memory CD8 clonotypes were shared. Pairwise subsampling indicated that sequencing depth was expected to affect the degree of clonotype sharing among donors. Compared with non-shared clonotypes, clonotypes shared by all four sorted-subset donors had higher generation probabilities. Incomplete sequencing was indicated by rarefaction of sorted-subset datasets, despite the large sequencing depth. Sampling was restricted to blood, and TCR repertoires in tissues likely differ from the TCR repertoires found in blood.

Donors were healthy HIV-negative adults with no recently reported acute infections or vaccinations. All donors were Caucasian adults living in Nashville, Tennessee, USA. CD8 memory samples consisted of magnetically selected CD45RO+ cells combined with CCR7-negative CD45RA+ effector memory (TemRA) cells. After blood collection by leukapheresis, PBMCs were isolated using Ficoll-Histopaque density gradient centrifugation and then cryopreserved in the vapor phase of liquid nitrogen. Analytical flow cytometry was used to check the purity and quantity of every magnetically sorted T cell population. Each sorted fraction had its genomic DNA isolated and then quantified by UV absorbance on a Nanodrop 2000c.

The source of this sequence is a young man in good health. The specimen sequenced was memory CD8+ T cells sorted from blood. The sample's cell subset or site label, in plain terms: CD45RO+ cells pooled with CCR7-negative TemRA cells. The V gene is TRBV2 and the J gene is TRBJ1-4; a tentative D match to TRBD1 spans 5 bases. For the CDR3, the sequence is CASSVQGRGKLFF. DNA sequence: TGTGCCAGCAGTGTCCAGGGTCGGGGAAAACTGTTTTTT.